Each of the 22 T cell receptor beta chains below was sequenced from the same sample in a study of cytomegalovirus exposure and HLA in healthy donors. The PCR had 60 Vbeta and 13 Jbeta primers. Method: immunoSEQ multiplex PCR; TCRdb's copy keeps in-frame clones and lacks some. In the table there are 160,000 or so clones, around 77% of which are singletons. The sequenced material came from PBMCs. Receptors were obtained from a man between 60 and 75 years old in good health and CMV-seronegative.

The sample holds one count of this clone. The V call is TRBV2, the J call TRBJ2-7, with 8 bases identical to TRBD1. From germline, CDR1 is SNHLY and CDR2 FYNNEI. V lost 0 bases, J lost 5 bases, and 6 bases stayed unmatched. There are 15 residues in the CDR3. The CDR3 reads CASSEARTGLNEQYF. The CDR3 DNA reads as TGTGCCAGCAGTGAAGCCCGGACAGGGTTGAACGAGCAGTACTTC.

This clone was seen only a few times. The chain carries TRBV27 and TRBJ2-1; 9 positions agree with TRBD2. The CDR3 totals 16 residues. V was clipped by 2 bases and J by 5 bases; unmatched bases: 7. Germline values: CDR1 MNHEY, CDR2 SMNVEV (reference sequence). The CDR3 nucleotides are TGTGCCAGCAGTTTACCGGGACTAGCTAACAACAATGAGCAGTTCTTC. Protein: CASSLPGLANNNEQFF.

This clone was seen only once. The J gene is TRBJ2-1, the V gene TRBV2, with D possibly being TRBD2 (7 bases). The CDR3 length is 13 residues. The V gene's germline CDR1 is SNHLY and CDR2 FYNNEI. V lost 2 bases and J 10 bases, leaving 12 bases between the germline ends. The CDR3 spells CASSEWGGAEQFF. CDR3 in DNA: TGTGCCAGCAGTGAATGGGGGGGGGCCGAGCAGTTCTTC.

With regard to this clone: The junction departs from the called germline gene at one end, perhaps through a read error. The chain couples TRBV18 to TRBJ1-2, with D uncertain. Per the germline V gene, CDR1 is KGHSH and CDR2 is LQKENI. The CDR3 runs to 14 residues. DNA of the CDR3: TGTGCCAGCTCACCAGTTCGCACTAACTATGGCTACCCCTTC. As protein: CASSPVRTNYGYPF.

The chain uses TRBV7-9 and TRBJ2-7; possibly TRBD1 for D (5 bases). Germline CDR1 reads SEHNR; CDR2 reads FQNEAQ (reference sequence). This CDR3 contains 13 residues. Trimming removed 4 bases from V and 4 bases from J, with 11 bases in between. The CDR3 bases are TGTGCCAGCAGCTCCCAGGGTGGGTACGAGCAGTACTTC. This codes for CASSSQGGYEQYF.

Of note for this clone: The sample holds other DNA sequences that translate to the same CDR3. The V gene is TRBV28, the J gene TRBJ1-1, with 7 bases fitting TRBD1. J lost 0 bases, V lost 6 bases, and 7 bases had no gene match. The CDR3 loop spans 15 amino acids. Per germline, CDR1 MDHEN and CDR2 SYDVKM. The CDR3 reads CASSLPGQLNTEAFF. DNA of the CDR3: TGTGCCAGCAGCCTCCCGGGACAGTTGAACACTGAAGCTTTCTTT. The variable domain in full, with the rest retrieved from reference TRBV28 and TRBJ1-1, is DVKVTQSSRYLVKRTGEKVFLECVQDMDHENMFWYRQDPGLGLRLIYFSYDVKMKEKGDIPEGYSVSREKKERFSLILESASTNQTSMYLCASSLPGQLNTEAFFGQGTRLTVV.

This sequence joins TRBV7-9 and TRBJ2-5; 8 bases are a match to TRBD1. The last part of the DNA fits TRBJ2-7 better; the J call may be wrong. Looked up from germline, CDR1 is SEHNR and CDR2 is FQNEAQ (reference sequence). This CDR3 spans 13 amino acids. CDR3 sequence reads: CASTRTGNHEQYF. In DNA, the CDR3 is TGTGCCAGCACCCGGACAGGGAACCACGAGCAGTACTTC.

This clone was found a few times. V gene TRBV2 combines with J gene TRBJ1-6; D is unresolved. Germline V gene lookup returns CDR1 SNHLY and CDR2 FYNNEI. Trimming removed 2 bases at V and 5 bases at J, with 13 bases between. The CDR3 is 16 amino acids. CDR3 nucleotide sequence: TGTGCCAGCAGTGAATTGAGGGCCAGGCATAATTCACCCCTCCACTTT. Translated, it gives CASSELRARHNSPLHF.

The chain combines TRBV18 with TRBJ1-1; 7 positions agree with TRBD1. The CDR3 has 14 residues. Germline V gene lookup returns CDR1 KGHSH and CDR2 LQKENI. V lost 4 bases, J lost 3 bases, and 5 bases stayed unmatched. The CDR3, as DNA: TGTGCCAGCTCACAACAGGGGACGGACACTGAAGCTTTCTTT. Protein: CASSQQGTDTEAFF.

The CDR3 coding sequence is TGTGCCAGCAGGGGGGGTACCGCCTACGAGCAGTACTTC. It is translated as CASRGGTAYEQYF. The chain couples TRBV28 to TRBJ2-7, with D tentatively TRBD2 (6 bases). The V gene lost 6 bases and the J gene lost 2 bases, with 11 bases spanning the gap. Germline V gives CDR1 MDHEN, CDR2 SYDVKM. This CDR3 has 13 amino acids.

A few counts support this clone. The V call is TRBV18, the J call TRBJ2-7; TRBD1 matches 9 bases. Trimming at V came to 0 bases and at J to 3 bases, leaving 6 bases not matched to a gene. CDR3 length equals 16 residues. CDR1 is KGHSH and CDR2 is LQKENI in the germline V gene. CDR3 loop: CASSPPSGQGNYEQYF. The CDR3 DNA reads TGTGCCAGCTCACCACCCTCGGGACAGGGTAACTACGAGCAGTACTTC. Full variable domain (missing parts from reference TRBV18 and TRBJ2-7): NAGVMQNPRHLVRRRGQEARLRCSPMKGHSHVYWYRQLPEEGLKFMVYLQKENIIDESGMPKERFSAEFPKEGPSILRIQQVVRGDSAAYFCASSPPSGQGNYEQYFGPGTRLTVT.

This clone was seen a few times. The V call is TRBV19, the J call TRBJ1-4; D not certain. Germline values: CDR1 LNHDA, CDR2 SQIVND (reference sequence). The CDR3 runs 16 residues. V was trimmed by 5 bases and J by 4 bases, leaving 17 bases between them. CDR3 residues: CASSSFLRGGNEKLFF. The CDR3 region has the DNA TGTGCCAGTAGTTCCTTCCTCCGGGGAGGTAATGAAAAACTGTTTTTT.

This clone was observed a single time. The chain joins TRBV6-5 to TRBJ2-1; D possibly corresponds to TRBD2 (6 bases). The germline CDR1 and CDR2 sequences are MNHEY and SVGAGI. CDR3 length: 14 amino acids. V was cut by 8 bases and J by 7 bases, with 18 bases left in between. CDR3 in amino acids: CASGEAPGGNEQFF. As DNA, the CDR3 is TGTGCCAGCGGGGAGGCCCCCGGTGGGAATGAGCAGTTCTTC.

This chain uses TRBV14 with TRBJ2-7, with D perhaps matching TRBD2 (5 bases). The CDR3 totals 14 residues. Germline V lookup: CDR1 SGHDN, CDR2 FVKESK. V was shortened by 2 bases and J by 3 bases, with 11 bases between the two germline ends. This CDR3 is CASSQLAGVYEQYF. Written as DNA, the CDR3 is TGTGCCAGCAGCCAACTAGCCGGGGTCTACGAGCAGTACTTC.

The chain uses TRBV5-6 and TRBJ1-1, with D hard to call. CDR3 length: 16 residues. CDR1 is SGHDT and CDR2 is YYEEEE in the germline V gene. Trimming took off 4 bases at V and 4 bases at J, with 20 bases between the two ends. The CDR3 region has the DNA TGTGCCAGCAGCCGCACCCAACCGGGGTATCCCACTGAAGCTTTCTTT. Translation gives CASSRTQPGYPTEAFF.

V usage is TRBV5-1 and J usage is TRBJ1-6; TRBD1 might be the D (6 bases). Germline V CDR1 and CDR2: SGHRS, YFSETQ. Trimming took 4 bases from V and 8 from J, leaving 16 bases between them. The CDR3 contains 15 residues. The CDR3 nucleotides are TGCGCCAGCAGCCCGGGACACCTCGGGGATTCACCCCTCCACTTT. Translated, it gives CASSPGHLGDSPLHF.

The sample holds one count of this clone. The genes are TRBV2 and TRBJ2-7, with 7 bases fitting TRBD2. Germline values: CDR1 SNHLY, CDR2 FYNNEI. The J segment lost 6 bases and the V segment lost 1 base, leaving 0 bases of the junction unmatched. The length of the CDR3 is 12 residues. CDR3 residues: CASSEGGGEQYF. CDR3 coding DNA: TGTGCCAGCAGTGAAGGGGGGGGCGAGCAGTACTTC.

V is TRBV7-9 and J is TRBJ2-2; D may be TRBD2 (6 bases). With 5 bases removed from V and 1 base from J, the gap between germline ends came to 14 bases. The CDR3 is 16 residues long. CDR1 is SEHNR and CDR2 is FQNEAQ in the germline V gene (reference sequence). CDR3 in amino acids: CASSPTAGRNTGELFF. CDR3 sequence (DNA): TGTGCCAGCAGCCCCACCGCGGGAAGGAACACCGGGGAGCTGTTTTTT.

The J gene is TRBJ1-2, the V gene TRBV27; tentatively, D is TRBD1 (6 bases). Deletions cut 7 bases from V and 4 bases from J, with 16 bases between. The length of the CDR3 is 14 residues. Germline lookup yields CDR1 MNHEY and CDR2 SMNVEV (reference sequence). CDR3 in amino acids: CASNAQGGGYGYTF. The CDR3 DNA follows: TGTGCCAGCAACGCACAGGGAGGGGGCTATGGCTACACCTTC.

The V gene is TRBV28, the J gene TRBJ1-5; perhaps TRBD1 as D (5 bases). Trimming took 11 bases from V and 4 from J, leaving 18 bases between them. The CDR3 runs to 14 residues. Germline V lookup: CDR1 MDHEN, CDR2 SYDVKM. In nucleotides, the CDR3 is TGTGCCCCCAGGGCGTGTACACCTAATCAGCCCCAGCATTTT. It specifies CAPRACTPNQPQHF.

CDR3 DNA: TGTGCCAGCAGCAGGACTCCGGGACTAGCGGCCACAGATACGCAGTATTTT. Protein product: CASSRTPGLAATDTQYF. The chain recombines TRBV5-4 with TRBJ2-3, with 11 bases aligning to TRBD2. After removal of 4 bases from V and 2 bases from J, the junction contained 9 bases not matched to a gene. The CDR3 spans 17 residues. Germline CDR1 and CDR2: SGHNT and YYREEE (reference sequence).

The chain couples TRBV5-5 to TRBJ1-5, with no clear D. From germline, CDR1 is SGHKS and CDR2 YYEKEE (reference sequence). The CDR3 has 15 amino acids. The ends were cut back, 0 bases at V and 1 base at J, with 8 bases in the middle. The CDR3 region is CASSLDGESNQPQHF. The CDR3, as DNA: TGTGCCAGCAGCTTGGACGGGGAGAGCAATCAGCCCCAGCATTTT.